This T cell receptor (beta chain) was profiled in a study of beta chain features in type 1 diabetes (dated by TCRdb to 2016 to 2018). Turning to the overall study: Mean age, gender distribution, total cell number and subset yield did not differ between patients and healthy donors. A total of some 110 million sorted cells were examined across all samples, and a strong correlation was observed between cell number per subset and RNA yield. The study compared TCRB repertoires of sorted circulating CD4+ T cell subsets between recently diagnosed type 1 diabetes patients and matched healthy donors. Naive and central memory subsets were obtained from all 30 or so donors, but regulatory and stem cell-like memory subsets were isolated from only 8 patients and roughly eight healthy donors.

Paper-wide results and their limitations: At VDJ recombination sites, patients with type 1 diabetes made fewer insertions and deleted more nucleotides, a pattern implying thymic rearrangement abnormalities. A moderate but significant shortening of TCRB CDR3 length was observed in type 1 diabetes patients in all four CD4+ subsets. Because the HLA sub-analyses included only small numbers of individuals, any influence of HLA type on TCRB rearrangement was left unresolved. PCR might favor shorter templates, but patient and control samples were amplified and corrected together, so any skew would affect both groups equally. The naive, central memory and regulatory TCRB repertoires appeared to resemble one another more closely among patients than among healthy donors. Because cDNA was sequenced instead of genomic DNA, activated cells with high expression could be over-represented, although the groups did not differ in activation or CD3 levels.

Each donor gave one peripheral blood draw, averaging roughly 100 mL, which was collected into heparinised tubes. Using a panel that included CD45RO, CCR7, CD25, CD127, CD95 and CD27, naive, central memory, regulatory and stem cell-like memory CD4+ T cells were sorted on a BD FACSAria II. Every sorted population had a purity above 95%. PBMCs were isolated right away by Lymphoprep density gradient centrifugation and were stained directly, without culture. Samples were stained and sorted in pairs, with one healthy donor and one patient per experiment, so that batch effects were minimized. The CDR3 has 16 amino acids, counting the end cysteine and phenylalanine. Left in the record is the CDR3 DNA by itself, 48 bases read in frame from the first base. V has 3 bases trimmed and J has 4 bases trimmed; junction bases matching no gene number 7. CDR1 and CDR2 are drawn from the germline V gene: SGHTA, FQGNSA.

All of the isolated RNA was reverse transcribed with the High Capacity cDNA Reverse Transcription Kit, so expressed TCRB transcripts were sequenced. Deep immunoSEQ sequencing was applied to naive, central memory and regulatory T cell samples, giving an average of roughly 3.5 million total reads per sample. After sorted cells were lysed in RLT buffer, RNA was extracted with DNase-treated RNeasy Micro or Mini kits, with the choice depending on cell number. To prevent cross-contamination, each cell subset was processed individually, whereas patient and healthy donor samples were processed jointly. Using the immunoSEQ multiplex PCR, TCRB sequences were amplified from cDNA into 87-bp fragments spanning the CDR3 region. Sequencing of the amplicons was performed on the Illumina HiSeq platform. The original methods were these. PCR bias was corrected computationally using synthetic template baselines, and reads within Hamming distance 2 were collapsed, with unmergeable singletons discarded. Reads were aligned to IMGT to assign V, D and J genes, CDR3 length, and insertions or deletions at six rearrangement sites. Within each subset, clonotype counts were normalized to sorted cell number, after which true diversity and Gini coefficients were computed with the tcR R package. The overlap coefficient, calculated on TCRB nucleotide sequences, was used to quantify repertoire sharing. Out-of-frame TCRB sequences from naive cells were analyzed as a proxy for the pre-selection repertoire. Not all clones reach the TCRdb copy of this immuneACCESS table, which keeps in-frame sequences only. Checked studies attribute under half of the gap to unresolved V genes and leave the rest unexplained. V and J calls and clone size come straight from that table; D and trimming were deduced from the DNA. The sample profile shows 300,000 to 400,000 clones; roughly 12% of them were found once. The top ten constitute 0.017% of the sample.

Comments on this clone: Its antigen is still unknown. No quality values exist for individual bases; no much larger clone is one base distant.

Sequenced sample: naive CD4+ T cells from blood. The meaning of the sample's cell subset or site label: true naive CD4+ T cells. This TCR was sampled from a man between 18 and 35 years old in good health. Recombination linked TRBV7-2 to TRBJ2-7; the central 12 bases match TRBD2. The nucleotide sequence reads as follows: TGTGCCAGCAGCTTGAGGGGGACTAGCGGGCGTTACGAGCAGTACTTC. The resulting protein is CASSLRGTSGRYEQYF. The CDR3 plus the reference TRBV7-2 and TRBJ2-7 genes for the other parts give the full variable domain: GAGVSQSPSNKVTEKGKDVELRCDPISGHTALYWYRQSLGQGLEFLIYFQGNSAPDKSGLPSDRFSAERTGGSVSTLTIQRTQQEDSAVYLCASSLRGTSGRYEQYFGPGTRLTVT.